A single sample gave rise to the 5 T cell receptor beta chains below, sequenced in a study of early T cells in non-severe SARS-CoV-2 infection. From the 5' RACE reads, TCRdb called clonotypes with MiXCR, one entry per CDR3 protein. The table lists some 29,000 distinct CDR3 sequences, less than 7.5% of them singletons. Material: whole blood. These receptors were collected from an adult who was a healthcare worker with PCR-confirmed SARS-CoV-2 infection or an uninfected control (not recorded which).

Many counts were recorded for this clonotype. The CDR3 loop reads CSLRGGRSTDTQYF. The CDR3 nucleotides read TGCAGCCTTCGCGGGGGGCGTAGCACAGATACGCAGTATTTT. The chain employs TRBV29-1 and TRBJ2-3; TRBD2 aligns across 8 bases. CDR3 length: 14 amino acids. The ends lost 8 bases at V and 0 bases at J; junction bases unmatched: 7. Germline V CDR1 and CDR2: SQVTM, ANQGSEA.

This clonotype was seen at least ten times. J is TRBJ2-1 and V is TRBV9, with TRBD2 as a possible D gene (6 bases). Deletions cut 3 bases from V and 4 bases from J, with 8 bases between. Looked up from germline, CDR1 is SGDLS and CDR2 is YYNGEE. This CDR3 contains 13 residues. CDR3 in DNA: TGTGCCAGCAGCGCCGGGACTTACAATGAGCAGTTCTTC. As protein: CASSAGTYNEQFF.

This clonotype came up a few times. V gene TRBV20-1 combines with J gene TRBJ2-1; D perhaps matches TRBD2 (5 bases). This CDR3 has 14 amino acids. Germline-derived CDR1 and CDR2 are DFQATT and SNEGSKA (reference sequence). The V and J ends lost 0 bases and 10 bases respectively, with 16 bases between them. For the CDR3, the DNA is TGCAGTGCTAGAGATTATCGGCGGGTTGACGAGCAGTTCTTC. Its translation: CSARDYRRVDEQFF.

V usage is TRBV4-3 and J usage is TRBJ2-1; 9 positions agree with TRBD2. Germline loops: CDR1 LGHNA, CDR2 YSLEER. Trimming cost V 4 bases and J 4 bases; bases outside gene matches: 8. CDR3 length: 16 amino acids. CDR3 protein: CASSPSAGGSYNEQFF. The CDR3 bases are TGCGCCAGCAGCCCCTCTGCGGGGGGGTCTTACAATGAGCAGTTCTTC.

The chain recombines TRBV21-1 with TRBJ2-5; TRBD2 is the table's D call, not checked against the DNA. TRBV21-1 is flagged as a pseudogene. The CDR3 is 17 amino acids. Here the CDR3 DNA reads TGTGCCAGCAGCAAAGAAGAGGAGGGACGGAGAAAAGAGACCCAGTACTTC. Protein product: CASSKEEEGRRKETQYF.